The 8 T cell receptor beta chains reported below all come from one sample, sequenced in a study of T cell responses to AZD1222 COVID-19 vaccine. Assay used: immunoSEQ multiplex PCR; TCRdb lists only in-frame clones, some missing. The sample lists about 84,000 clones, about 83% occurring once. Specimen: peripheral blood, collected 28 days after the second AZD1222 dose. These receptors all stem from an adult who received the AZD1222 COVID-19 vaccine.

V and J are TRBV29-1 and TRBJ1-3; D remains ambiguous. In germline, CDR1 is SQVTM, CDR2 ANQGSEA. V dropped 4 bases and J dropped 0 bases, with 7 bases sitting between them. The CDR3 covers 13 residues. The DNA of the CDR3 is TGCAGCGTTGTCCCCGTCTCTGGAAACACCATATATTTT. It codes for CSVVPVSGNTIYF.

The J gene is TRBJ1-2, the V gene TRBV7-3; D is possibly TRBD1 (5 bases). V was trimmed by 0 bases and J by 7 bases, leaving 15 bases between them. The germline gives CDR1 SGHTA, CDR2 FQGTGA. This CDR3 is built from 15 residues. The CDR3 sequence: CASSLTIQGGAGYTF. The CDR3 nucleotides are TGTGCCAGCAGCTTAACGATTCAGGGAGGCGCTGGCTACACCTTC.

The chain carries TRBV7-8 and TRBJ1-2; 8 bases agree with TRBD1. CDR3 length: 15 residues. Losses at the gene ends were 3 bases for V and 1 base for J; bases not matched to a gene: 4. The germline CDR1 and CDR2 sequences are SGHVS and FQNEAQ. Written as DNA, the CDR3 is TGTGCCAGCAGCTTGCAGGGGGCGATTAACTATGGCTACACCTTC. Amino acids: CASSLQGAINYGYTF.

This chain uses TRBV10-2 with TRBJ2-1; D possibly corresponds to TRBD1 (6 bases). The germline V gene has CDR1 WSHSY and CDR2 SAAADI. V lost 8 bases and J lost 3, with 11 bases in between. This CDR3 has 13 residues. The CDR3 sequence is CASRTANYNEQFF. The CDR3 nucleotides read TGCGCCAGCCGGACAGCTAACTACAATGAGCAGTTCTTC.

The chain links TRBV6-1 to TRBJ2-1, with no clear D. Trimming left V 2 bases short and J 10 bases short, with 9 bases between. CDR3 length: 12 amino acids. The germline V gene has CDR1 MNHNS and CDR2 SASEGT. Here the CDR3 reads CASSENRPEQFF. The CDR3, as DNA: TGTGCCAGCAGTGAAAATCGTCCAGAGCAGTTCTTC.

The CDR3, as DNA: TGTGCCAGCAGTTCCCCCAGGTACGGAAACACTGAAGCTTTCTTT. As protein: CASSSPRYGNTEAFF. V gene TRBV11-2 combines with J gene TRBJ1-1; the D is unclear. Per the germline V gene, CDR1 is SGHAT and CDR2 is FQNNGV. This CDR3 region has 15 residues. V lost 6 bases, J lost 2 bases, and 16 bases lay in between.

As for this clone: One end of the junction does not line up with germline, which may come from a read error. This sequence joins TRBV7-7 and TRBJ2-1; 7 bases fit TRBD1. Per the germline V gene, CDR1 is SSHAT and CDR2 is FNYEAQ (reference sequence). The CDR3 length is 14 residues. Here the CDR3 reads CASSLVAGRGEQFF. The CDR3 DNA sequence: TGTGCTAGCAGCTTAGTGGCCGGCAGGGGGGAGCAGTTCTTC. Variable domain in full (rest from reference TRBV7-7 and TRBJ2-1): GAGVSQSPRYKVTKRGQDVTLRCDPISSHATLYWYQQALGQGPEFLTYFNYEAQPDKSGLPSDRFSAERPEGSISTLTIQRTEQRDSAMYRCASSLVAGRGEQFFGPGTRLTVL.

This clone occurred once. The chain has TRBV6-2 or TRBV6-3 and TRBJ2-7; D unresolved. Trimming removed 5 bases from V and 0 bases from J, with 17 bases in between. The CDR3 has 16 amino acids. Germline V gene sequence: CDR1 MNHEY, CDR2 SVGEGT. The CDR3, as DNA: TGTGCCAGCAGTCTCCCGAGACTCCGAAGCTCCTACGAGCAGTACTTC. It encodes CASSLPRLRSSYEQYF.